This TCR beta chain was recorded in a study of human T cells and chemical hapten exposure. Overall study findings and caveats: Expanded TCRs formed significantly more large CDR3 similarity clusters than controls.

In this sample, this clonotype turned up many times. Antigen unknown. The study's library attached unique molecular identifiers to single cDNA molecules. TCRdb reanalysed the RACE reads using MiXCR and keeps one entry per CDR3 protein. Among about 71,000 distinct CDR3 sequences, more than 9.5% were seen once, and the ten largest hold roughly 1.5%. J was trimmed by 3 bases and V by 1 base; bases with no gene match: 7. The CDR3 totals 16 residues. Germline V lookup: CDR1 SGHAT, CDR2 FQNNGV. Time point denoted: patch test 3, about 24 weeks after DPC sensitization. The treatment is: therapeutic diphenylcyclopropenone sensitization with weekly scalp DPC. Phlebotomy was performed prior to application of every patch test. From whole blood left unfractionated, total RNA was extracted.

This specimen was whole blood, taken in connection with sensitization to the hapten diphenylcyclopropenone (DPC). The V gene is TRBV11-2, the J gene TRBJ2-3, with 7 positions matching TRBD1. This sequence originates from a woman aged 45 to 65 with alopecia areata. Some clones in this sample may be carry-over from other donors' samples. The DNA of the CDR3 is TGTGCCAGCAGCTTAGTCGCAGGGGGAAGTACAGATACGCAGTATTTT. Translation: CASSLVAGGSTDTQYF.